Below are 12 T cell receptor beta chains sequenced from a single sample in a study of vaccination and CD4 T cells after COVID-19. Antigen specificity for these receptors is unknown. The Oncomine TCR Beta short-read assay sequenced DNA from cultured CD4+ T cells. From the PCR reads, TCRdb called clonotypes with MiXCR, one entry per CDR3 protein. There are some 12,000 distinct CDR3 sequences in the sample; under 60% occur only once, and around 20% lies in the top ten. As to treatment: approximately 11-day PBMC culture with coronavirus spike peptide pools or control peptides (ViraFEST assay). Sequences were obtained from CD4+ T cells from blood, cultured in vitro. These receptors came from a human donor who had recovered from COVID-19.

The chain carries TRBV27 and TRBJ2-1, with D possibly matching TRBD1 (6 bases). CDR3 length: 14 amino acids. Germline CDR1 and CDR2: MNHEY and SMNVEV (reference sequence). With 6 bases removed from V and 3 bases from J, the gap between germline ends came to 12 bases. The CDR3 region is CASRTGQIYNEQFF. CDR3 DNA: TGTGCCAGCAGAACAGGACAGATCTACAATGAGCAGTTCTTC.

The V gene is TRBV12-3 or TRBV12-4, the J gene TRBJ1-5; 8 positions agree with TRBD1. The junction had 6 bases not matched to a gene; V was cut back by 6 bases and J by 2 bases. The CDR3 contains 15 residues. In DNA form, the CDR3 reads TGTGCCAGCAGCCCACAGGGGGGAGGCAATCAGCCCCAGCATTTT. Residues: CASSPQGGGNQPQHF.

The genes are TRBV27 and TRBJ1-5; a weak D match, TRBD1 (5 bases). The CDR3 contains 14 residues. Germline lookup yields CDR1 MNHEY and CDR2 SMNVEV (reference sequence). The V end was cut by 6 bases, the J end by 2 bases, with 11 bases between. Here the CDR3 DNA reads TGTGCCAGCAGCCTTCAAGGGGGCAATCAGCCCCAGCATTTT. This encodes CASSLQGGNQPQHF.

This clonotype was seen a handful of times. The CDR3 protein is CASSDVDRSYGYTF. CDR3 sequence (DNA): TGTGCCAGCAGTGATGTCGACAGGAGCTATGGCTACACCTTC. The V gene is TRBV6-1, the J gene TRBJ1-2; possibly TRBD1 for D (6 bases). This CDR3 is 14 amino acids long. V gave up 3 bases and J gave up 4 bases, with 12 bases separating them. Germline V CDR1 and CDR2: MNHNS, SASEGT.

Only a few counts were recorded for this clonotype. J is TRBJ2-7 and V is TRBV5-4, with TRBD2 matching 12 bases. The V segment lost 6 bases and the J segment 4 bases; nucleotides outside the gene matches: 5. CDR3 length: 14 amino acids. CDR1 and CDR2 (germline): SGHNT, YYREEE (reference sequence). The CDR3 reads CASKSSGGAYEQYF. The CDR3 region has the DNA TGTGCCAGCAAATCTAGCGGGGGGGCGTACGAGCAGTACTTC.

The J gene is TRBJ1-1, the V gene TRBV10-3; TRBD1 matches 8 bases. Germline V gene sequence: CDR1 ENHRY, CDR2 SYGVKD. The CDR3 extends over 13 amino acids. The junction had 11 bases not matched to a gene; V was cut back by 6 bases and J by 11 bases. The CDR3 nucleotides read TGTGCCATCAGCGGTTATGAGCAGGGGGCTGCTTTCTTT. Protein product: CAISGYEQGAAFF.

This clonotype was counted only a few times. The chain employs TRBV7-2 and TRBJ1-1; D unclear. In germline, CDR1 is SGHTA, CDR2 FQGNSA. The CDR3 is made up of 15 amino acids. V was cut by 1 base and J by 5 bases, with 14 bases left in between. The CDR3 sequence: CASSLGPSALTEAFF. CDR3 in DNA: TGTGCCAGCAGCTTAGGTCCTTCGGCACTAACTGAAGCTTTCTTT.

A few counts support this clonotype. V and J are TRBV24-1 and TRBJ2-3, with a tentative D call TRBD1 (6 bases). Trimming cost V 5 bases and J 1 base, with 9 bases left between them. The germline gives CDR1 KGHDR, CDR2 SFDVKD. This CDR3 contains 14 residues. This CDR3 is CATSGRTGTDTQYF. Here the CDR3 DNA reads TGTGCCACCAGTGGGCGGACAGGCACAGATACGCAGTATTTT.

J is TRBJ2-2 and V is TRBV5-8; D call uncertain. The CDR3 contains 14 residues. The germline V gene has CDR1 SGHTS and CDR2 YDEGEE. V was clipped by 1 base and J by 1 base, with 5 bases between them. CDR3 region: CASSLWQNTGELFF. In DNA form, the CDR3 reads TGTGCCAGCAGCTTGTGGCAGAACACCGGGGAGCTGTTTTTT.

The chain combines TRBV20-1 with TRBJ2-1; D is uncertain. The V end was cut by 3 bases, the J end by 9 bases, with 12 bases between. The CDR3 runs to 12 residues. Germline loops: CDR1 DFQATT, CDR2 SNEGSKA (reference sequence). In DNA, the CDR3 is TGCAGTGCTAGTCTAGTAAAAGGTGAGCAGTTCTTC. Translating gives CSASLVKGEQFF.

The chain is built from TRBV5-4 and TRBJ2-6; 9 bases agree with TRBD2. The CDR3 loop spans 19 amino acids. Germline-derived CDR1 and CDR2 are SGHNT and YYREEE (reference sequence). Trimming cost V 0 bases and J 0 bases; bases outside gene matches: 7. The CDR3 is CASSLAGLAGVSGANVLTF. In DNA, the CDR3 is TGTGCCAGCAGCTTGGCAGGATTAGCGGGGGTCTCTGGGGCCAACGTCCTGACTTTC.

V is TRBV20-1 and J is TRBJ1-5, with a possible D match to TRBD1 (6 bases). The V end was cut by 5 bases, the J end by 5 bases, with 19 bases between. The germline CDR1 and CDR2 sequences are DFQATT and SNEGSKA (reference sequence). The CDR3 spans 15 residues. The CDR3, as DNA: TGCAGTGCTCGACGAAAGAGGGGGAACGATCAGCCCCAGCATTTT. This encodes CSARRKRGNDQPQHF.